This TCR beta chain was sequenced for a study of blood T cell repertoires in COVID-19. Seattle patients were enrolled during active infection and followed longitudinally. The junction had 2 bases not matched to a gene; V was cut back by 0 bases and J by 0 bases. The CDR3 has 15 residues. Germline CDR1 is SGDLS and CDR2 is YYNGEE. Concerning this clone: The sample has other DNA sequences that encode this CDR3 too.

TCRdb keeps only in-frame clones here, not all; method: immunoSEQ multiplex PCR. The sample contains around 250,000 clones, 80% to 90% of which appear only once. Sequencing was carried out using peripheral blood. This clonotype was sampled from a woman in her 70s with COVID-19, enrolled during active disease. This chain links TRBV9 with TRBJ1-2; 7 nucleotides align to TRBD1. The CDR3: CASSVAGQANYGYTF. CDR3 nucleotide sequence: TGTGCCAGCAGCGTAGCAGGACAGGCTAACTATGGCTACACCTTC. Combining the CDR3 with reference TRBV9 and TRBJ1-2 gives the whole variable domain DSGVTQTPKHLITATGQRVTLRCSPRSGDLSVYWYQQSLDQGLQFLIQYYNGEERAKGNILERFSAQQFPDLHSELNLSSLELGDSALYFCASSVAGQANYGYTFGSGTRLTVV.